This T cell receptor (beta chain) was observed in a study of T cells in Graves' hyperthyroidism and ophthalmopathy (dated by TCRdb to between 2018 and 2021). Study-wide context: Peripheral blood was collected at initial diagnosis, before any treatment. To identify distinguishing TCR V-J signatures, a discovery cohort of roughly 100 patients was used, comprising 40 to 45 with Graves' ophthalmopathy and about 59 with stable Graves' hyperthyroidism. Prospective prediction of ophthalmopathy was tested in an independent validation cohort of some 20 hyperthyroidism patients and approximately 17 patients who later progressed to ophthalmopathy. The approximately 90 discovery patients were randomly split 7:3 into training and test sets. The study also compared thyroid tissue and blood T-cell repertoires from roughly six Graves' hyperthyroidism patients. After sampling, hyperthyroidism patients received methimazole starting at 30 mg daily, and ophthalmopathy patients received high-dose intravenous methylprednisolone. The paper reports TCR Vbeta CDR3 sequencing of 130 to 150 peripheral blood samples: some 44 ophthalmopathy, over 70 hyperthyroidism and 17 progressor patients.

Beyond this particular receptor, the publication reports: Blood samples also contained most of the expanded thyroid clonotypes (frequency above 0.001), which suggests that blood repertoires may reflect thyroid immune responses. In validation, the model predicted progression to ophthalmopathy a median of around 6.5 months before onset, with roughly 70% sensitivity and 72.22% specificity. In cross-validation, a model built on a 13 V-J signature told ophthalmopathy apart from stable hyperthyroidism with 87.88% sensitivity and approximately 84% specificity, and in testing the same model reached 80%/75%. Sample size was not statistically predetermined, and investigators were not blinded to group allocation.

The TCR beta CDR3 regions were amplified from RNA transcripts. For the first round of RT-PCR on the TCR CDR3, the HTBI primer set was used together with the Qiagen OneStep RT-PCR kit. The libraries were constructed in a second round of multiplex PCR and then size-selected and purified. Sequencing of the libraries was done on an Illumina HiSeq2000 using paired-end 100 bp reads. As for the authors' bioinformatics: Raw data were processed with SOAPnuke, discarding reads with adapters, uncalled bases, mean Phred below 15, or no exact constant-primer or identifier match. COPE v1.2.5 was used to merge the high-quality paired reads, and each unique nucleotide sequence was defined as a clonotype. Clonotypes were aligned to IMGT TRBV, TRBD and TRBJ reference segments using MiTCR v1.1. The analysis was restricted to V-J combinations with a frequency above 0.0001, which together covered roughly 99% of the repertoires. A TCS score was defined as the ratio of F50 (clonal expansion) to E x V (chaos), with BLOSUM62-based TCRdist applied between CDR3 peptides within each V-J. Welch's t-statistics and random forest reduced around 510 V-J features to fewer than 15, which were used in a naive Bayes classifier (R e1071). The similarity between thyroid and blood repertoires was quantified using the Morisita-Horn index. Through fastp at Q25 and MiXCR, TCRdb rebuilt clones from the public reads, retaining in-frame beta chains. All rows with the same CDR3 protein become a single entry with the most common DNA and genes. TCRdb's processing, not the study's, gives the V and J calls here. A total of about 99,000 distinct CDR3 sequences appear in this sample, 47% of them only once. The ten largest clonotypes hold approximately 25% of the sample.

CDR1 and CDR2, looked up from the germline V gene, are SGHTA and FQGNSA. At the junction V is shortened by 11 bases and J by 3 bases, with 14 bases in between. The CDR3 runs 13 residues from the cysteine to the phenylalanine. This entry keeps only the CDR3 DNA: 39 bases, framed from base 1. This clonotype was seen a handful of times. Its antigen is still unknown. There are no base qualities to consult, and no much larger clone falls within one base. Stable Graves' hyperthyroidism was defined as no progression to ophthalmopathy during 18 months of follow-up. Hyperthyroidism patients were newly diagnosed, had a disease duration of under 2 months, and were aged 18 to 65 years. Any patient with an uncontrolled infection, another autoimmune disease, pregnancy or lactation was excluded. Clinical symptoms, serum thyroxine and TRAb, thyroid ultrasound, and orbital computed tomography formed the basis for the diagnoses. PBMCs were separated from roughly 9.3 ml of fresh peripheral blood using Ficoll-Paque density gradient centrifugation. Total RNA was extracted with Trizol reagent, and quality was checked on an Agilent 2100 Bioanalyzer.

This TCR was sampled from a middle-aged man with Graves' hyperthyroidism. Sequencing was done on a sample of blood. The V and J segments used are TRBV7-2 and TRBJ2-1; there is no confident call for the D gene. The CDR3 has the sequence CAWSVSGYNEQFF. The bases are TGTGCCTGGAGTGTATCTGGCTACAATGAGCAGTTCTTC. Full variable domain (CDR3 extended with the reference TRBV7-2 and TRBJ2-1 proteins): GAGVSQSPSNKVTEKGKDVELRCDPISGHTALYWYRQSLGQGLEFLIYFQGNSAPDKSGLPSDRFSAERTGGSVSTLTIQRTQQEDSAVYLCAWSVSGYNEQFFGPGTRLTVL.